The clone carrying this T cell receptor beta chain was found many times. The TCR beta CDR3 regions underwent amplification using RNA transcripts as the source. HTBI primers drove first-round RT-PCR of the TCR CDR3. TCRdb re-derived calls from the multiplex PCR reads in MiXCR, one entry per CDR3 protein. The sample holds 400,000 to 500,000 distinct CDR3 sequences, 13% to 15% seen once. These data are taken from a study of T cells in Graves' hyperthyroidism and ophthalmopathy. Study-wide background: Blood was drawn when the patient was first diagnosed and still untreated.

The source material was blood. The sequence derives from a woman aged 18-30 years with Graves' hyperthyroidism.

The CDR3 loop reads CASSSLPGVGDTQYF. The CDR3 region has the DNA TGTGCCAGCAGTTCCCTCCCGGGAGTAGGTGATACGCAGTATTTT. This chain uses TRBV27 with TRBJ2-3; tentatively, D is TRBD2 (6 bases). CDR1 MNHEY and CDR2 SMNVEV come from the germline V gene (reference sequence). The ends were cut back, 4 bases at V and 6 bases at J, with 17 bases in the middle. The length of the CDR3 is 15 residues.